A single sample is the source of the 4 T cell receptor beta chains below, sequenced in a study of shared clonotypes between healthy human individuals. Measured with immunoSEQ multiplex PCR; TCRdb has only the in-frame clones, and not every one. Among a few million clones, roughly 92% were seen once, and the ten largest hold 0.13% to 0.15%. Sequencing used naive CD4+ T cells sorted from blood. Indicated subset: CD45RA+ positively selected. These receptors came from a man in his late teens or twenties in good health.

The chain recombines TRBV2 with TRBJ2-3; TRBD1 matches 9 bases. Trimming cost V 6 bases and J 1 base; bases outside gene matches: 5. The CDR3 has 15 amino acids. CDR1 and CDR2 from the germline V gene are SNHLY and FYNNEI. The DNA of the CDR3 is TGTGCCAGCAGAGGACAGGGGAAGGGCACAGATACGCAGTATTTT. Translated: CASRGQGKGTDTQYF. Filled out from reference TRBV2 and TRBJ2-3, the complete variable domain reads EPEVTQTPSHQVTQMGQEVILRCVPISNHLYFYWYRQILGQKVEFLVSFYNNEISEKSEIFDDQFSVERPDGSNFTLKIRSTKLEDSAMYFCASRGQGKGTDTQYFGPGTRLTVL.

The genes are TRBV30 and TRBJ2-7; D is unclear. Germline V gives CDR1 GTSNPN, CDR2 SVGIG (reference sequence). Trimming took off 2 bases at V and 7 bases at J, with 6 bases between the two ends. This CDR3 comprises 10 residues. Here the CDR3 reads CAWSRLEQYF. As DNA, the CDR3 is TGTGCCTGGAGTAGACTGGAGCAGTACTTC.

This chain joins TRBV4-3 and TRBJ2-3; 9 positions match TRBD2. The germline V gene has CDR1 LGHNA and CDR2 YSLEER. The ends lost 4 bases at V and 4 bases at J; junction bases unmatched: 9. The CDR3 contains 16 residues. CDR3 DNA: TGCGCCAGCAGCCCATCCGGGACTAGCTACGCAGATACGCAGTATTTT. This gives the protein CASSPSGTSYADTQYF.

The chain links TRBV5-4 to TRBJ2-3; D tentatively reads TRBD1 or TRBD2 (6 bases each). The CDR3 runs to 14 residues. The V gene lost 7 bases and the J gene lost 1 base, with 13 bases spanning the gap. The V gene's germline CDR1 is SGHNT and CDR2 YYREEE (reference sequence). In DNA, the CDR3 is TGTGCCAGCGGCCGGGGGCAGGGCACAGATACGCAGTATTTT. Amino acid sequence: CASGRGQGTDTQYF.